Detailed here is one TCR beta chain. This specimen comes from a study of blood T cells in healthy people across ages. For the second PCR, which ran for roughly 7 to 11 cycles, a sample-barcoded 5' primer and a J-beta primer mix were used. TCRdb recomputed calls from the 5' RACE reads with MiXCR, one row per CDR3 protein. The sample yields approximately 1.5 million distinct CDR3 sequences, about 32% seen once. The CDR3 is made up of 15 amino acids. V gave up 6 bases and J gave up 8 bases, with 20 bases separating them. CDR1 MNHEY and CDR2 SMNVEV come from the germline V gene (reference sequence). The receptor's source is a woman aged 30 to 39 in good health. Specimen: blood. This rearrangement joins TRBV27 to TRBJ2-4; the D is unclear. CDR3 sequence: CASRARWAAGYIQYF. The CDR3 coding sequence is TGTGCCAGCAGAGCAAGGTGGGCTGCCGGTTACATTCAGTACTTC.